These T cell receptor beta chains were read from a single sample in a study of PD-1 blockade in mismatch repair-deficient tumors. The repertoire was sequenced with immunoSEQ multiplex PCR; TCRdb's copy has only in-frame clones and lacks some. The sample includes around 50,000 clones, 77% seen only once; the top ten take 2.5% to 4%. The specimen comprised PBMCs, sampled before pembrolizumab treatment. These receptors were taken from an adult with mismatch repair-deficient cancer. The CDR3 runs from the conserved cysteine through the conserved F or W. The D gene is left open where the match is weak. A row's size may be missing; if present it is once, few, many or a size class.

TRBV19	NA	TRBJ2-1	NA	TGTGCCAGTAGTACCTTTAGTCCGATTAGCTCCTACAATGAGCAGTTCTTC	CASSTFSPISSYNEQFF
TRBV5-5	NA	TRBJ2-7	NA	TGTGCCAGCAGCCCCAAATCCTACGAGCAGTACTTC	CASSPKSYEQYF
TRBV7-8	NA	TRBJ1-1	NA	TGTGCCAGCAGCTTAGGAGGGCCTTGGGAGAACAGGAACACTGAAGCTTTCTTT	CASSLGGPWENRNTEAFF
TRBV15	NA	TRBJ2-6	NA	TGTGCCACCAGCAGAGTAATGTCTGGGGCCAACGTCCTGACTTTC	CATSRVMSGANVLTF
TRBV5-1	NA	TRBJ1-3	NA	TGCGCCAGCAGACCGAGTACCTCTGGAAACACCATATATTTT	CASRPSTSGNTIYF
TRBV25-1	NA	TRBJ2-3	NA	TGTGCCAGCAGGGCTACGGGGTCTAGCACAGATACGCAGTATTTT	CASRATGSSTDTQYF
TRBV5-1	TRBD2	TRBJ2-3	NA	TGCGCCAGCAGCTTTCAGACTAGCGCCACAGATACGCAGTATTTT	CASSFQTSATDTQYF
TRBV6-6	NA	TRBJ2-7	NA	TGTGCCAGCAGTTTATGGGGGGCTTCCTACGAGCAGTACTTC	CASSLWGASYEQYF
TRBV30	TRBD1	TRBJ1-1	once	TGTGCCTGGAGAGGACAGGGGTACATGAACACTGAAGCTTTCTTT	CAWRGQGYMNTEAFF
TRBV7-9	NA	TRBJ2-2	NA	TGTGCCAGCAGCTCCCGATACAGGGCGAACACCGGGGAGCTGTTTTTT	CASSSRYRANTGELFF
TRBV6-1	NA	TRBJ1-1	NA	TGTGCCAGCAGAGCCGGTGGGAACACTGAAGCTTTCTTT	CASRAGGNTEAFF
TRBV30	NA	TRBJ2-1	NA	TGTGCCTGGAGTGTAGCTAACTATGAGCAGTTCTTC	CAWSVANYEQFF
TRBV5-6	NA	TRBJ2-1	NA	TGTGCCAGCAGCTTCAGCGCCTCAAACAATGAGCAGTTCTTC	CASSFSASNNEQFF
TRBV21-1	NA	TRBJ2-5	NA	TGTGCCAGCAGTGGGACAGGGGGCCTCGTTTATGGAGAGACCCAGTACTTC	CASSGTGGLVYGETQYF
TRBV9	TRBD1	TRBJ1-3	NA	TGTGCCAGCAGCGTAAATGGACAGGGTTCTGGAAACACCATATATTTT	CASSVNGQGSGNTIYF
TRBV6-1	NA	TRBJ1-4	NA	TGTGCCAGCAGTTTAAGTTATCAGGAAAAACTGTTTTTT	CASSLSYQEKLFF
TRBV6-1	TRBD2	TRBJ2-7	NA	TGTGCCAGCAGTGAATTCGAGGCGGGAGGGCTCGAGCAGTACTTC	CASSEFEAGGLEQYF
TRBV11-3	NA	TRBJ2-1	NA	TGTGCCAGCAGCTTTGGCGGGGTGGGCTACAATGAGCAGTTCTTC	CASSFGGVGYNEQFF
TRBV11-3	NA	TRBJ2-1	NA	TGTGCCAGCAGCCCAATGGCCAATGAGCAGTTCTTC	CASSPMANEQFF
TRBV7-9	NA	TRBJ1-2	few	TGTGCCAGCAGCTTAGACAGGATGGAGGATGGCTACACCTTC	CASSLDRMEDGYTF
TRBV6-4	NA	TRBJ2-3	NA	TGTGCCAGCAGTATGGGCCCCGAAGGGGCAGATACGCAGTATTTT	CASSMGPEGADTQYF
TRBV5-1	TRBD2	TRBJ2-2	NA	TGCGCCAGCAGCTTGGGGGTAGCGGGAAACACCGGGGAGCTGTTTTTT	CASSLGVAGNTGELFF
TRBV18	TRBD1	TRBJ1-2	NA	TGTGCCAGCTCACCCCTGGACAGGGCAGACTATGGCTACACCTTC	CASSPLDRADYGYTF
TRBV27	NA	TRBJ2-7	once	TGTGCCAGCAGAGACTTCTCAAATTCCTACGAGCAGTACTTC	CASRDFSNSYEQYF
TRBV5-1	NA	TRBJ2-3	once	TGCGCCAGCAGCTTGGGGGCGCGGCCGGGAGTAACAGATACGCAGTATTTT	CASSLGARPGVTDTQYF
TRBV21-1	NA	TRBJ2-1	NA	TGTGCCAGCAGCAAACCGGGACTAGCGGGAGTACGGGAGCAGTTCTTC	CASSKPGLAGVREQFF
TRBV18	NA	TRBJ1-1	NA	TGTGCCAGCTCAGATAAGACAGGTTACACTGAAGCTTTCTTT	CASSDKTGYTEAFF